These 3 T cell receptor beta chains were all obtained from the same sample, sequenced in a study of molecular identifiers for immune sequencing clone quantification. One entry per CDR3 protein results from TCRdb running MiXCR on the PCR reads. Of about 39,000 distinct CDR3 sequences listed, about 18% are singletons. The sample was naive CD8+ T cells from blood, with Jurkat cell RNA spiked in. Noted subset: FACS-sorted CD8+CD4-CCR7+CD45RA+ naive T cells. These receptors were taken from a human donor in good health. Some libraries in this study had Jurkat cell RNA spiked in.

This clonotype has at least ten counts. This chain joins TRBV29-1 and TRBJ2-1; D is undetermined. Germline assignment: CDR1 SQVTM and CDR2 ANQGSEA. The germline V and J ends were trimmed by 5 bases and 4 bases, with 12 bases remaining between them. CDR3 length: 13 residues. The CDR3 protein is CSVYLPTYNEQFF. The CDR3 region has the DNA TGCAGCGTTTACCTCCCAACTTACAATGAGCAGTTCTTC.

The sample holds a few counts of this clonotype. V gene TRBV3-2 combines with J gene TRBJ2-6; TRBD1 is the table's D call, not checked against the DNA. TRBV3-2 is marked as a pseudogene. The length of the CDR3 is 19 residues. Here the CDR3 reads CASSQVSGQGKPGANVLTF. In DNA form, the CDR3 reads TGTGCCAGCAGCCAAGTGTCTGGACAGGGGAAACCTGGGGCCAACGTCCTGACTTTC.

This clonotype appeared a few times. The DNA for the CDR3 is TGTGCCAGTAGTATAGGATTGGAGGAGCTGTTTTTT. This gives the protein CASSIGLEELFF. The V call is TRBV19, the J call TRBJ2-2, with no clear D. Trimming shortened V by 1 base and J by 10 bases, and 7 bases separated the two germline ends. The CDR3 extends over 12 amino acids. From germline, CDR1 is LNHDA and CDR2 SQIVND (reference sequence).